What follows describes a single T cell receptor beta chain. Original analysis: Estimates of nucleated cell counts were drawn from the amplification of reference gene primers. Assay used: immunoSEQ multiplex PCR; TCRdb lists only in-frame clones, some missing. The V and J calls and clone size were taken over from that table, and D and trimming were inferred from the DNA. The sample has 200,000 to 300,000 clones, almost 85% seen once. The record originates from a study of blood T cell repertoires in COVID-19. The ends lost 3 bases at V and 10 bases at J; junction bases unmatched: 5. Germline V gene data show CDR1 as KGHSH and CDR2 as LQKENI. The CDR3 is 13 amino acids.

Material for sequencing was peripheral blood. The sequence derives from a man aged 50 to 60 with COVID-19, enrolled during active disease. This chain uses TRBV18 with TRBJ2-1; 8 bases map to TRBD1. The CDR3 sequence is CASSPQGAGEQFF. CDR3 nucleotide sequence: TGTGCCAGCTCACCGCAGGGGGCTGGGGAGCAGTTCTTC.